This TCR beta chain stems from a study of T cell clonotyping in hematopoietic cell transplantation. Study context: Cytoreduction preceded collection of pretransplant recipient samples.

Some clones are missing from TCRdb's copy, which holds only in-frame ones; the method was immunoSEQ multiplex PCR. The sample has 15,000 to 20,000 clones, about 72% seen once. About this clone: What it recognizes is unknown.

The sample's time point: recipient sample about 28 days before transplant, after cytoreduction. General study findings and limits: Few recipient clonotypes overlapped donors; over 95% were de novo at given depth.

Trimming pared 3 bases from V and 4 bases from J, leaving 12 bases between. The CDR3 runs to 15 residues. Germline V lookup: CDR1 SGHAT, CDR2 FQNNGV. The rearrangement uses TRBV11-2 and TRBJ2-2; possible D gene TRBD2, 6 bases. The sequencing used peripheral blood mononuclear cells, collected before stem cell transplant. The receptor's source is a man between 60 and 75 years old with acute myeloid leukemia. Some clones in this sample may be carry-over from other donors' samples. This chain's CDR3 is CASSFNWGGTGELFF. Here the CDR3 DNA reads TGTGCCAGCAGCTTTAACTGGGGAGGCACCGGGGAGCTGTTTTTT.